This TCR beta chain emerged from a study of cytomegalovirus exposure and HLA in healthy donors. Study-wide points: Excluded were some V segments that proved indistinguishable, including TRBV6-2 and TRBV6-3. A later analysis linked a missense variant in DCLRE1C to the trimming of TCR beta V and J genes.

Trimming took 5 bases from V and 0 from J; bases not matched to a gene: 3. Germline loops: CDR1 GTSNPN, CDR2 SVGIG (reference sequence). This CDR3 contains 14 residues. In the PCR, 60 Vbeta and 13 Jbeta primers were used. Only in-frame clones appear in the TCRdb table, and some are missing; sequencing was by immunoSEQ multiplex PCR. The table gives more than 200,000 clones; the top ten clones make up under 1% of it. In regard to this clone: Its specificity is not known.

This TCR derives from a young woman in good health and CMV-seropositive. J is TRBJ2-3 and V is TRBV30; 9 nucleotides match TRBD2. The material sequenced was PBMCs. The CDR3 DNA reads TGTGCCTGGCATACTAGCGGGAGCACAGATACGCAGTATTTT. Protein product: CAWHTSGSTDTQYF.